This TCR beta chain came from a study of blood T cells in healthy people across ages. A remark on this clonotype: Its antigen is not identified.

The study, taken as a whole, reports: Total diversity from one million sequenced T cells was likely underestimated.

For the second PCR, which ran for about 6 to 11 cycles, a sample-barcoded 5' primer and a J-beta primer mix were used. One entry per CDR3 protein, called by TCRdb with MiXCR from the 5' RACE reads. The sample records 650,000 to 800,000 distinct CDR3 sequences, around two fifths being singletons. The CDR3 runs 15 residues. CDR1 and CDR2 from the germline V gene are LGHNA and YSLEER. The sample comprised blood. The J gene is TRBJ2-5, the V gene TRBV4-3, with TRBD1 identical over 7 bases. The J call could be wrong; TRBJ2-7 is a better fit for the DNA end. This receptor was identified in a man aged 55 to 69 in good health. This chain's CDR3 is CASSHDRDSDYEQYF. CDR3 nucleotide sequence: TGCGCCAGCAGCCACGACCGGGACAGCGACTACGAGCAGTACTTC.